These T cell receptor beta chains were read from a single sample in a study of post-analysis software for immune sequencing data. TCRdb independently ran MiXCR on the PCR reads; one entry per CDR3 protein. Of about 770,000 distinct CDR3 sequences in the sample, just over 45% were seen once. Sequences were obtained from blood. All receptors derive from a girl under 18 with multiple sclerosis. CDR3s include the opening cysteine and the closing phenylalanine or tryptophan. The D gene is left open where the match is weak. Rows give clone size only sometimes, using once, few, many, or a class for an expanded clone.

J gene	D gene	V gene	clone size	CDR3 protein	CDR3 DNA
TRBJ2-7	TRBD1	TRBV5-1	.	CASSLSTWTGGRYEQYF	TGCGCCAGCAGCTTGTCTACGTGGACAGGGGGCCGTTACGAGCAGTACTTC
TRBJ1-1	.	TRBV15	.	CATSREHRNTEAFF	TGTGCCACCAGCAGAGAACACAGGAACACTGAAGCTTTCTTT
TRBJ1-2	TRBD1	TRBV27	once	CASSLSPGGYGYTF	TGTGCCAGCAGTTTATCGCCAGGGGGATATGGCTACACCTTC
TRBJ2-1	.	TRBV20-1	.	CSARNADMNNEQFF	TGCAGTGCTAGAAATGCGGACATGAACAATGAGCAGTTCTTC
TRBJ2-7	.	TRBV7-8	.	CASSSPDVARYEQYF	TGTGCCAGCAGCTCCCCGGACGTCGCTAGGTACGAGCAGTACTTC
TRBJ2-1	.	TRBV4-3	.	CASSQVLYNEQFF	TGCGCCAGCAGCCAAGTCCTCTACAATGAGCAGTTCTTC
TRBJ2-1	.	TRBV20-1	.	CSARELPYNEQFF	TGCAGTGCTAGAGAACTACCTTACAATGAGCAGTTCTTC
TRBJ2-1	.	TRBV29-1	.	CSVGDLRYNEQFF	TGCAGCGTTGGGGACCTACGATACAATGAGCAGTTCTTC
TRBJ2-3	TRBD2	TRBV29-1	once	CSAVRGLATSTDTQYF	TGCAGCGCGGTCCGGGGACTAGCGACTAGCACAGATACGCAGTATTTT
TRBJ2-3	TRBD1	TRBV6-4	few	CASRGTGGTDTQYF	TGTGCCAGCAGGGGGACAGGGGGCACAGATACGCAGTATTTT
TRBJ2-5	.	TRBV28	.	CASSLLTKIGQETQYF	TGTGCCAGCAGTTTACTGACTAAGATTGGCCAAGAGACCCAGTACTTC
TRBJ2-3	TRBD1	TRBV27	.	CASSFGTDPDTQYF	TGTGCCAGCAGTTTTGGGACAGACCCAGATACGCAGTATTTT
TRBJ2-1	TRBD2	TRBV9	few	CASSVEAGGEQFF	TGTGCCAGCAGCGTAGAGGCGGGAGGAGAGCAGTTCTTC
TRBJ2-5	.	TRBV2	.	CASSEDLKETQYF	TGTGCCAGCAGTGAGGATCTTAAAGAGACCCAGTACTTC
TRBJ2-4	TRBD1	TRBV12-3/TRBV12-4	once	CASSQTGARGIQYF	TGTGCCAGCAGCCAGACAGGGGCTAGGGGCATTCAGTACTTC
TRBJ2-1	TRBD2	TRBV5-1	.	CASGSEGGLAGGSSYNEQFF	TGCGCCAGCGGCTCCGAGGGGGGACTAGCGGGAGGGAGCTCCTACAATGAGCAGTTCTTC
TRBJ2-7	TRBD1	TRBV12-5	.	CASAPGTAGYEQYF	TGTGCTAGCGCCCCCGGGACAGCCGGATACGAGCAGTACTTC
TRBJ2-7	TRBD1	TRBV7-8	.	CASSSPTGAPGEQYF	TGTGCCAGCAGCTCCCCCACAGGGGCCCCCGGCGAGCAGTACTTC
TRBJ2-7	.	TRBV12-3/TRBV12-4	few	CASSLGRGSSYEQYF	TGTGCCAGCAGTTTAGGTCGGGGCAGCTCCTACGAGCAGTACTTC
TRBJ2-1	.	TRBV20-1	.	CSARDPKGNNEQFF	TGCAGTGCTAGGGACCCGAAGGGGAACAATGAGCAGTTCTTC
TRBJ2-4	.	TRBV5-8	.	CASSSSRGGSHLAKNIQYF	TGTGCCAGCAGCTCGTCCCGTGGGGGCAGTCATCTAGCCAAAAACATTCAGTACTTC
TRBJ2-5	.	TRBV10-3	few	CAISPLAQETQYF	TGTGCCATCAGTCCTCTAGCACAAGAGACCCAGTACTTC
TRBJ2-5	.	TRBV6-5	.	CASSLFGGYRETQYF	TGTGCTAGCAGTTTATTTGGGGGATACCGAGAGACCCAGTACTTC
TRBJ2-1	TRBD2	TRBV3-1	.	CASSQEHSGLNNEQFF	TGTGCCAGCAGCCAAGAACATAGCGGGCTGAACAATGAGCAGTTCTTC
TRBJ2-5	.	TRBV7-9	.	CASRPVGRNQETQYF	TGTGCCAGCCGCCCCGTTGGGCGGAACCAAGAGACCCAGTACTTC
TRBJ2-3	.	TRBV20-1	.	CSARESSRNTDTQYF	TGCAGTGCTAGAGAATCTAGCAGGAACACAGATACGCAGTATTTT
TRBJ2-3	TRBD2	TRBV27	.	CASSLLRLAGGPQRDTQYF	TGTGCCAGCAGTTTATTACGACTAGCGGGAGGGCCTCAGCGGGATACGCAGTATTTT
TRBJ2-1	TRBD2	TRBV15	.	CATSRDGTSGYNEQFF	TGTGCCACCAGCAGAGATGGGACTAGCGGTTACAATGAGCAGTTCTTC
TRBJ2-3	TRBD2	TRBV4-3	few	CASSQGAGGTDTQYF	TGCGCCAGCAGCCAAGGAGCGGGAGGCACAGATACGCAGTATTTT
TRBJ2-7	.	TRBV6-1	.	CASSQGQSSYEQYF	TGTGCCAGCAGTCAGGGTCAAAGCTCCTACGAGCAGTACTTC
TRBJ1-3	.	TRBV12-3/TRBV12-4	.	CASSSGSPSGNTIYF	TGTGCCAGCAGTTCCGGGTCCCCCTCTGGAAACACCATATATTTT
TRBJ2-5	.	TRBV19	once	CASRSCSQETQYF	TGTGCCAGTAGGTCGTGCTCGCAAGAGACCCAGTACTTC
TRBJ2-7	.	TRBV7-2	few	CASSLDGRGRASANYEQYF	TGTGCCAGCAGCTTAGATGGCAGGGGTCGGGCTAGCGCTAACTACGAGCAGTACTTC
TRBJ1-6	.	TRBV20-1	few	CSAEGHNSPLHF	TGCAGTGCAGAGGGCCATAATTCACCCCTCCACTTT
TRBJ2-7	.	TRBV7-6	.	CASSSFASGSSYEQYF	TGTGCCAGCAGCTCCTTCGCGTCCGGAAGCTCCTACGAGCAGTACTTC
TRBJ2-3	.	TRBV5-1	.	CASSLDLPDTQYF	TGCGCCAGCAGCTTGGACTTACCAGATACGCAGTATTTT
TRBJ2-7	.	TRBV7-9	few	CASRDEGYEQYF	TGTGCCAGCAGAGACGAGGGGTACGAGCAGTACTTC
TRBJ2-3	.	TRBV7-2	many	CASSLVDGASTDTQYF	TGTGCCAGCAGCTTAGTCGACGGGGCTAGCACAGATACGCAGTATTTT
TRBJ1-1	.	TRBV4-3	.	CASSLGTYTEAFF	TGCGCCAGCAGCCTGGGGACTTACACTGAAGCTTTCTTT
TRBJ2-3	.	TRBV27	few	CASSQPQGRYRADTQYF	TGTGCCAGCAGCCAGCCGCAGGGGCGTTACCGGGCAGATACGCAGTATTTT
TRBJ2-7	TRBD2	TRBV25-1	.	CASSFTAGGGYEQYF	TGTGCCAGCTCCTTCACAGCGGGAGGAGGCTACGAGCAGTACTTC
TRBJ2-1	.	TRBV3-1	.	CASSQDRRQFF	TGTGCCAGCAGCCAAGATCGGCGTCAGTTCTTC
TRBJ2-3	.	TRBV3-1	.	CASSQVGGQDTQYF	TGTGCCAGCAGCCAAGTAGGTGGGCAGGATACGCAGTATTTT
TRBJ1-4	.	TRBV6-4	few	CASSTERGEKLFF	TGTGCCAGCAGCACCGAACGGGGTGAAAAACTGTTTTTT
TRBJ2-7	.	TRBV20-1	.	CSARELGQYYEQYF	TGCAGTGCTAGGGAACTCGGACAGTACTACGAGCAGTACTTC
TRBJ2-5	.	TRBV4-2	few	CASSQVAGETQYF	TGTGCCAGCAGCCAAGTAGCCGGAGAGACCCAGTACTTC
TRBJ2-5	.	TRBV15	.	CATSRDLHLQETQYF	TGTGCCACCAGCAGAGATCTGCACCTACAAGAGACCCAGTACTTC
TRBJ2-1	TRBD2	TRBV5-1	.	CASSLVSSGSAYNEQFF	TGCGCCAGCAGCTTGGTGTCTAGCGGGAGTGCTTACAATGAGCAGTTCTTC
TRBJ2-2	TRBD2	TRBV7-2	.	CASSSTLTSGIFRELFF	TGTGCCAGCAGCTCCACCCTGACTAGCGGGATCTTCCGGGAGCTGTTTTTT
TRBJ2-1	TRBD2	TRBV7-2	few	CASSPPGTRGESEQFF	TGTGCCAGCAGTCCCCCCGGGACTAGAGGCGAGAGTGAGCAGTTCTTC
TRBJ2-4	.	TRBV5-6	few	CASSEQGGEQYF	TGTGCCAGCAGCGAACAGGGTGGGGAGCAGTACTTC
TRBJ2-7	TRBD2	TRBV3-1	.	CASSQTSGSIDEQYF	TGTGCCAGCAGCCAGACTAGCGGGAGTATCGACGAGCAGTACTTC
TRBJ1-2	.	TRBV20-1	.	CSATAGQLPNYGYTF	TGCAGTGCGACCGCCGGACAGCTACCTAACTATGGCTACACCTTC